Listed here are 20 T cell receptor beta chains from one sample, sequenced in a study of cytomegalovirus exposure and HLA in healthy donors. Clones were sequenced by immunoSEQ multiplex PCR, and TCRdb holds only the in-frame ones, with some missing. The sample comprises 250,000 to 400,000 clones, 87% of which are singletons, and 1.2% rests with the top ten. Sequencing was carried out using PBMCs. The receptors were sampled from a woman in her 30s in good health and CMV-seropositive.

The chain combines TRBV5-4 with TRBJ1-2; a weak D match, TRBD1 (6 bases). Trimming shortened V by 4 bases and J by 3 bases, and 13 bases separated the two germline ends. The CDR3 totals 14 residues. Germline V lookup: CDR1 SGHNT, CDR2 YYREEE (reference sequence). The CDR3 spells CASSDTGFDYGYTF. The CDR3 region has the DNA TGTGCCAGCAGCGATACAGGGTTTGACTATGGCTACACCTTC.

There are a few counts of this clone. The chain has TRBV5-1 and TRBJ2-3; the match to TRBD2 covers 14 bases. This CDR3 region has 16 residues. The germline CDR1 and CDR2 sequences are SGHRS and YFSETQ. J lost 4 bases, V lost 4 bases, and 5 bases had no gene match. The CDR3 loop is CASSGTSGSWADTQYF. As DNA, the CDR3 is TGCGCCAGCAGCGGGACTAGCGGGAGTTGGGCAGATACGCAGTATTTT.

This chain links TRBV25-1 with TRBJ2-2, with D unclear. Between the trimmed V and J ends, which lost 6 bases and 2 bases, there was a span of 7 bases. Per the germline V gene, CDR1 is MGHDK and CDR2 is SYGVNS. The CDR3 is made up of 13 amino acids. CDR3 sequence reads: CASRSLNTGELFF. The CDR3 nucleotides read TGTGCCAGCAGGTCACTAAACACCGGGGAGCTGTTTTTT.

The V gene is TRBV6-5, the J gene TRBJ1-2; D possibly corresponds to TRBD1 (6 bases). The CDR3 extends over 16 amino acids. Germline lookup yields CDR1 MNHEY and CDR2 SVGAGI. V lost 0 bases, J lost 4 bases, and 15 bases lay in between. CDR3 protein: CASSYSPGAWGYGYTF. DNA of the CDR3: TGTGCCAGCAGTTACTCTCCGGGGGCTTGGGGCTATGGCTACACCTTC.

The chain uses TRBV18 and TRBJ2-7; D is possibly TRBD2 (6 bases). CDR3 length: 15 amino acids. Germline lookup yields CDR1 KGHSH and CDR2 LQKENI. With 1 base removed from V and 2 bases from J, the gap between germline ends came to 12 bases. For the CDR3, the DNA is TGTGCCAGCTCACCACAGGTAACGGGGGCCTACGAGCAGTACTTC. It yields the protein CASSPQVTGAYEQYF.

This chain links TRBV9 with TRBJ1-2; 8 bases are a match to TRBD1. The J segment lost 4 bases and the V segment lost 4 bases, leaving 6 bases of the junction unmatched. The length of the CDR3 is 14 residues. Germline V lookup: CDR1 SGDLS, CDR2 YYNGEE. The CDR3 sequence is CASSPNTGGYGYTF. CDR3 nucleotide sequence: TGTGCCAGCAGCCCCAATACAGGGGGCTATGGCTACACCTTC.

The rearrangement joins TRBV28 to TRBJ1-5; TRBD1 agrees at 9 bases. The CDR3 totals 16 residues. Per the germline V gene, CDR1 is MDHEN and CDR2 is SYDVKM. Trimming cost V 10 bases and J 4 bases; bases outside gene matches: 14. The CDR3 DNA reads TGTGCCATCCTACAATTGGGACAGGGAGGTAATCAGCCCCAGCATTTT. Protein sequence: CAILQLGQGGNQPQHF.

This clone has only one observation. V gene TRBV7-3 combines with J gene TRBJ1-6; no clear D. Germline V gene data show CDR1 as SGHTA and CDR2 as FQGTGA. The CDR3 runs 12 residues. The V gene lost 4 bases and the J gene lost 13 bases, with 11 bases spanning the gap. This chain's CDR3 is CASSYVGKPLHF. Written as DNA, the CDR3 is TGTGCCAGCAGCTACGTCGGGAAGCCCCTCCACTTT.

The chain couples TRBV7-2 to TRBJ2-7; 8 nucleotides align to TRBD1. The germline gives CDR1 SGHTA, CDR2 FQGNSA. There are 14 residues in the CDR3. V was clipped by 5 bases and J by 3 bases; unmatched bases: 6. The CDR3 DNA is TGTGCCAGCAGCACGGGACAGGTACTCTACGAGCAGTACTTC. This sequence encodes CASSTGQVLYEQYF.

The J gene is TRBJ2-3, the V gene TRBV9; 10 bases line up with TRBD2. The CDR3 length is 15 residues. Trimming took 2 bases from V and 8 from J; bases not matched to a gene: 8. Germline V gene lookup returns CDR1 SGDLS and CDR2 YYNGEE. The CDR3 region is CASSVTSGVGGTQYF. The CDR3 DNA is TGTGCCAGCAGCGTTACTAGCGGGGTGGGTGGTACGCAGTATTTT.

This clone was seen a single time. This chain links TRBV28 with TRBJ2-5; 7 bases map to TRBD2. Germline V gene lookup returns CDR1 MDHEN and CDR2 SYDVKM. V gave up 6 bases and J gave up 2 bases; unmatched junction bases: 6. This CDR3 comprises 14 residues. CDR3 in amino acids: CASRPRGVQETQYF. DNA for the CDR3: TGTGCCAGCAGACCACGGGGGGTTCAAGAGACCCAGTACTTC.

Only a few counts were recorded for this clone. The rearrangement uses TRBV28 and TRBJ2-2; 12 nucleotides match TRBD2. Trimming removed 2 bases from V and 2 bases from J; junction bases left unmatched: 3. The germline CDR1 and CDR2 sequences are MDHEN and SYDVKM. This CDR3 comprises 17 residues. Here the CDR3 DNA reads TGTGCCAGCAGTTTAGTGACTAGCGGGAGAAACACCGGGGAGCTGTTTTTT. This sequence encodes CASSLVTSGRNTGELFF.

Only a few counts were recorded for this clone. The V gene is TRBV6-5, the J gene TRBJ1-6, with D hard to call. Looked up from germline, CDR1 is MNHEY and CDR2 is SVGAGI. This CDR3 spans 14 amino acids. V gave up 5 bases and J gave up 5 bases, with 10 bases separating them. CDR3 sequence reads: CASSEGRNNSPLHF. Written as DNA, the CDR3 is TGTGCCAGCAGTGAGGGCAGGAATAATTCACCCCTCCACTTT.

The chain is built from TRBV13 and TRBJ2-1, with D perhaps matching TRBD1 or TRBD2 (5 bases each). The CDR3 contains 12 residues. Between the trimmed V and J ends, which lost 7 bases and 6 bases, there was a span of 10 bases. CDR1 is PRHDT and CDR2 is FYEKMQ in the germline V gene (reference sequence). The CDR3 loop is CASNLGVNEQFF. The CDR3 DNA reads TGTGCCAGCAACTTGGGGGTCAATGAGCAGTTCTTC.

For this clone: Because the CDR3's place on the DNA is in doubt, the DNA is left out and the CDR3 is given as listed by TCRdb. V usage is TRBV25-1 and J usage is TRBJ2-3; whether TRBD1, the table's D call, matches the DNA was not checked. The CDR3 contains 15 residues when both ends are counted. Germline V gene data show CDR1 as MGHDK and CDR2 as SYGVNS. CDR3 residues: CASSTSTGKTDTQYF.

The chain uses TRBV7-6 and TRBJ2-7; TRBD1 matches 7 bases. Germline V CDR1 and CDR2: SGHVS, FNYEAQ. CDR3 length: 14 amino acids. The CDR3 protein is CASSQDRSSYEQYF. The CDR3 coding sequence is TGTGCTAGCTCACAGGACAGGAGCTCCTACGAGCAGTACTTC.

V and J are TRBV5-5 and TRBJ2-3; TRBD2 is a possible D gene (5 bases). Trimming pared 2 bases from V and 3 bases from J, leaving 7 bases between. The CDR3 totals 13 residues. Looked up from germline, CDR1 is SGHKS and CDR2 is YYEKEE (reference sequence). For the CDR3, the DNA is TGTGCCAGCAGCTTAGCGGTAACAGATACGCAGTATTTT. The encoded protein is CASSLAVTDTQYF. Variable domain in full (rest from reference TRBV5-5 and TRBJ2-3): DAGVTQSPTHLIKTRGQQVTLRCSPISGHKSVSWYQQVLGQGPQFIFQYYEKEERGRGNFPDRFSARQFPNYSSELNVNALLLGDSALYLCASSLAVTDTQYFGPGTRLTVL.

The chain employs TRBV6-5 and TRBJ1-1; D perhaps matches TRBD1 (6 bases). V lost 6 bases and J lost 5, with 19 bases in between. This CDR3 is built from 15 residues. Germline V CDR1 and CDR2: MNHEY, SVGAGI. The DNA of the CDR3 is TGTGCCAGCAGCCAGAACAGGGCGGTTGTGACTGAAGCTTTCTTT. It specifies CASSQNRAVVTEAFF.

This clone came up once. The chain links TRBV28 to TRBJ1-1; D perhaps matches TRBD1 (5 bases). The CDR3 is made up of 16 amino acids. Germline lookup yields CDR1 MDHEN and CDR2 SYDVKM. The V gene lost 5 bases and the J gene lost 1 base, with 17 bases spanning the gap. For the CDR3, the DNA is TGTGCCAGCAGTACCATTCGGGACGCTCCGAACACTGAAGCTTTCTTT. Amino acids: CASSTIRDAPNTEAFF. Full variable domain (outside the CDR3, taken from reference TRBV28 and TRBJ1-1): DVKVTQSSRYLVKRTGEKVFLECVQDMDHENMFWYRQDPGLGLRLIYFSYDVKMKEKGDIPEGYSVSREKKERFSLILESASTNQTSMYLCASSTIRDAPNTEAFFGQGTRLTVV.

The rearrangement uses TRBV5-1 and TRBJ1-4; weak D call: TRBD1 (6 bases). The CDR3 extends over 14 amino acids. The germline V gene has CDR1 SGHRS and CDR2 YFSETQ. With 4 bases removed from V and 8 bases from J, the gap between germline ends came to 15 bases. This CDR3 is CASSLYAQGEKLFF. CDR3 nucleotide sequence: TGCGCCAGCAGCCTATACGCCCAGGGGGAAAAACTGTTTTTT.